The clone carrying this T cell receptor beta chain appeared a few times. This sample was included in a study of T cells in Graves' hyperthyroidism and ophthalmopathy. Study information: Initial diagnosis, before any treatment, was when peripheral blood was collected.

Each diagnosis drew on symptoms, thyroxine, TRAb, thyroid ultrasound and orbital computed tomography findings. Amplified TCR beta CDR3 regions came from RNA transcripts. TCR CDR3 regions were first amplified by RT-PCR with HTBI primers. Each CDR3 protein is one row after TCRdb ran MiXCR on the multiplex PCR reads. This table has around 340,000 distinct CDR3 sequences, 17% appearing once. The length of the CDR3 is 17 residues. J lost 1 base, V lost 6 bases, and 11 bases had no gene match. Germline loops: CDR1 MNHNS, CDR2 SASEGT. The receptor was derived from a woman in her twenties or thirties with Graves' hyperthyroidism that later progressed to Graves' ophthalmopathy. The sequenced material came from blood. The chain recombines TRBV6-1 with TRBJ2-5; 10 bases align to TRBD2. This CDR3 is CASRLSSGGTFQETQYF. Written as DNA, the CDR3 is TGTGCCAGCAGACTCTCTAGCGGGGGTACGTTCCAAGAGACCCAGTACTTC.